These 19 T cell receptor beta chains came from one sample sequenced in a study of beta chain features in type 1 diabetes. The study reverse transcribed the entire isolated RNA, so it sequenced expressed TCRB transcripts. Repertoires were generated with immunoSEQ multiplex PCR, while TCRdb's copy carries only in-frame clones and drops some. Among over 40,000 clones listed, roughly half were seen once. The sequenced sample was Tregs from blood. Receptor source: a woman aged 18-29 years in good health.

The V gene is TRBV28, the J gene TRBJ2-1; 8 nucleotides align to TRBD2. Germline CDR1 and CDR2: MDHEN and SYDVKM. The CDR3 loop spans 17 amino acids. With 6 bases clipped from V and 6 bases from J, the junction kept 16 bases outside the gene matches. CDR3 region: CASRASGSRYGGNEQFF. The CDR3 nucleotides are TGTGCCAGCAGGGCTAGCGGGTCCAGGTATGGGGGCAATGAGCAGTTCTTC.

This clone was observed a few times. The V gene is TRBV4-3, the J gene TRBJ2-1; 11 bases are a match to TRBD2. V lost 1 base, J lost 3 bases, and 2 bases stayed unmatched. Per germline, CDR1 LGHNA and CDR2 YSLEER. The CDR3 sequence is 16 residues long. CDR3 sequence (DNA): TGCGCCAGCAGCCAAGTGACTAGCGGGATCTACAATGAGCAGTTCTTC. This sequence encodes CASSQVTSGIYNEQFF.

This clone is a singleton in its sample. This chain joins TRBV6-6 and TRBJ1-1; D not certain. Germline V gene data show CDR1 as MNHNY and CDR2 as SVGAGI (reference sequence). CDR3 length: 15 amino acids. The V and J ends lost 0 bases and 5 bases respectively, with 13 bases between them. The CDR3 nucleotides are TGTGCCAGCAGTTACTCGCCCGGGAGTGGTACTGAAGCTTTCTTT. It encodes CASSYSPGSGTEAFF.

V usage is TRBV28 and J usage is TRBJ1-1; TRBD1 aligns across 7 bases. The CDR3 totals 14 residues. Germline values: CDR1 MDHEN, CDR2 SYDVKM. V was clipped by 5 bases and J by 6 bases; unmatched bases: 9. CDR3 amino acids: CASSRITGDPEAFF. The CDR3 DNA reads TGTGCCAGCAGTCGAATAACAGGGGATCCTGAAGCTTTCTTT.

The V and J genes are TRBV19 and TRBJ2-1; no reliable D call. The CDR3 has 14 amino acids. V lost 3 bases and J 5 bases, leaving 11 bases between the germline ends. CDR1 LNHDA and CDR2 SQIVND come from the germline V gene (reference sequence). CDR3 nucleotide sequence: TGTGCCAGTAGTATTCGGGTATTAGACAATGAGCAGTTCTTC. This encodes CASSIRVLDNEQFF.

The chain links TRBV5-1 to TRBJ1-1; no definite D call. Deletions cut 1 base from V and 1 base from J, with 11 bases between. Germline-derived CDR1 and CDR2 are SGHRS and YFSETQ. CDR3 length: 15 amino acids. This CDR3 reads CASSLRWQRNTEAFF. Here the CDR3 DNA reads TGCGCCAGCAGCTTGAGGTGGCAGCGGAACACTGAAGCTTTCTTT.

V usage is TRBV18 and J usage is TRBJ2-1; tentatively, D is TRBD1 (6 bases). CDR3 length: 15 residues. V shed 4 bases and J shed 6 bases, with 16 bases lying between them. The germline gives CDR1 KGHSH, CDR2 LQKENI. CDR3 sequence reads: CASSLHFGQLNEQFF. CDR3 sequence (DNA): TGTGCCAGCTCACTTCACTTTGGACAGCTCAATGAGCAGTTCTTC.

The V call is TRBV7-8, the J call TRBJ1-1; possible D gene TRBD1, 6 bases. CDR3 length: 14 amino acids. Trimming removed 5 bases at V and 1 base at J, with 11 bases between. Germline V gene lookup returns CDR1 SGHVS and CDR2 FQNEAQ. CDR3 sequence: CASSLQGGNTEAFF. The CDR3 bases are TGTGCCAGCAGCCTACAGGGCGGGAACACTGAAGCTTTCTTT.

CDR3 sequence: CSVERRDRFNYGYTF. DNA of the CDR3: TGCAGCGTTGAACGGAGGGACAGATTTAACTATGGCTACACCTTC. This chain uses TRBV29-1 with TRBJ1-2, with 7 bases matching TRBD1. This CDR3 has 15 residues. Germline values: CDR1 SQVTM, CDR2 ANQGSEA. V was clipped by 2 bases and J by 1 base; unmatched bases: 7.

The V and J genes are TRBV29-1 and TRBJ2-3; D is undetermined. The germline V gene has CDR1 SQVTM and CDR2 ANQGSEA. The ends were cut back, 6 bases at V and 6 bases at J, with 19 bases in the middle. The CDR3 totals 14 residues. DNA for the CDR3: TGCAGCGTGCAACCGGGTCAAAGAGGTGATACGCAGTATTTT. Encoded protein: CSVQPGQRGDTQYF.

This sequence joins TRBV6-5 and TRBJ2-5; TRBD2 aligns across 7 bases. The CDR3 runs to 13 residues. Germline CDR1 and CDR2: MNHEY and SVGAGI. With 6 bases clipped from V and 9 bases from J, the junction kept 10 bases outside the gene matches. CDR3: CASRSGTHAAQYF. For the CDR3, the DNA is TGTGCCAGCAGGAGCGGGACCCATGCGGCCCAGTACTTC.

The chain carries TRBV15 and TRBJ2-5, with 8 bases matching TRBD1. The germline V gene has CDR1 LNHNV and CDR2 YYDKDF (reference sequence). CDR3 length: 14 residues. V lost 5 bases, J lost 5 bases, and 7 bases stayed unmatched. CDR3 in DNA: TGTGCCACCAGCCCGGACAGGGCCCGGGAGACCCAGTACTTC. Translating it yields CATSPDRARETQYF. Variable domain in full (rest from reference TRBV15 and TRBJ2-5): DAMVIQNPRYQVTQFGKPVTLSCSQTLNHNVMYWYQQKSSQAPKLLFHYYDKDFNNEADTPDNFQSRRPNTSFCFLDIRSPGLGDTAMYLCATSPDRARETQYFGPGTRLLVL.

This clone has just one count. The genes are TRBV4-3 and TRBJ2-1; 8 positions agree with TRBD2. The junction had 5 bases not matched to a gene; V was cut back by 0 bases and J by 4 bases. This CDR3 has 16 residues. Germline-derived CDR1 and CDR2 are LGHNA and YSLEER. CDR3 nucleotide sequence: TGCGCCAGCAGCCAAGAACTGGAGCGGGAGTACAATGAGCAGTTCTTC. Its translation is CASSQELEREYNEQFF.

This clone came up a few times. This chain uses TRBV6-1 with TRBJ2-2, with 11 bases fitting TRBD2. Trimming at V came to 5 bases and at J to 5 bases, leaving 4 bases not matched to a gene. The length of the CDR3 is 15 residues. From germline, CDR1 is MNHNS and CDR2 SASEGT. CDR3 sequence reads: CASSFSGRGTGELFF. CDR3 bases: TGTGCCAGCAGTTTTAGCGGGAGGGGAACCGGGGAGCTGTTTTTT.

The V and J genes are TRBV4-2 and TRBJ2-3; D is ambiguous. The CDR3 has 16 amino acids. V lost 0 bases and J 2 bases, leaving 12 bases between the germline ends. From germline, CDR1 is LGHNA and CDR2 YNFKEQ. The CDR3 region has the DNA TGTGCCAGCAGCCAAGATAGAGCCCTCCTCACAGATACGCAGTATTTT. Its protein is CASSQDRALLTDTQYF.

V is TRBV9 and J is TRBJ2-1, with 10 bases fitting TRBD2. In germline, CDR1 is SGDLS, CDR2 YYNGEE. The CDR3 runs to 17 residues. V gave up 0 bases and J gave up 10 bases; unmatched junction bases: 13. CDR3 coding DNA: TGTGCCAGCAGCGTAGGCGGGGCTAGCGGGAGTCTGGGAGAGCAGTTCTTC. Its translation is CASSVGGASGSLGEQFF.

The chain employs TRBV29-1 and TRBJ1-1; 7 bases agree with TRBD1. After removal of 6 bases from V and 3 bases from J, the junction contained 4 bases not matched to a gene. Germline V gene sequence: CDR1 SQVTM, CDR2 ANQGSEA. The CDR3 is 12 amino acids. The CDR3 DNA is TGCAGCGTCGAACAGGGGTACACTGAAGCTTTCTTT. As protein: CSVEQGYTEAFF.

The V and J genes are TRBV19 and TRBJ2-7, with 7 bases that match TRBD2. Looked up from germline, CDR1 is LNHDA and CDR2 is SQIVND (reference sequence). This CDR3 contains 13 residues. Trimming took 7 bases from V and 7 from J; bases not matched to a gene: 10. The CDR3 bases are TGTGCCAGTACCCGGACTAGGGGCTCTGAGCAGTACTTC. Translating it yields CASTRTRGSEQYF.

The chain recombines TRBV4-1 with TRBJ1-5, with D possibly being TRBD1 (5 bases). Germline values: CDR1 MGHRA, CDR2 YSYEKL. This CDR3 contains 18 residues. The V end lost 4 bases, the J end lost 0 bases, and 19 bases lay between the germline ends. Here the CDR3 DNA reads TGCGCCAGCAGCCCCTGGACAAGGTCGGGAGATAGCAATCAGCCCCAGCATTTT. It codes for CASSPWTRSGDSNQPQHF.